The 15 T cell receptor beta chains below all came from one sample that was sequenced in a study of technical replicates of blood from a handful of donors. Profiled with immunoSEQ multiplex PCR; TCRdb holds only in-frame clones, not every one. The sample yields more than 65,000 clones, approximately 97% seen once. The sample consisted of T cells isolated from PBMCs. All receptors derive from a human donor in good health.

The V and J genes are TRBV18 and TRBJ2-7, with 9 bases fitting TRBD1. The CDR3 extends over 17 amino acids. Germline V gives CDR1 KGHSH, CDR2 LQKENI. The V gene end was trimmed by 3 bases and the J gene end by 6 bases; junction bases not matched to a gene: 15. CDR3 sequence (DNA): TGTGCCAGCTCACCCATCTCCGGGACAGGGAACTTCATCGAGCAGTACTTC. Its translation is CASSPISGTGNFIEQYF.

The V gene is TRBV9, the J gene TRBJ2-1; 10 nucleotides align to TRBD2. V lost 4 bases and J lost 4; bases outside the gene matches: 5. CDR3 length: 15 amino acids. Germline CDR1 SGDLS, CDR2 YYNGEE. The CDR3 here is CASSPQGLAYNEQFF. In nucleotides, the CDR3 is TGTGCCAGCAGCCCACAGGGACTAGCGTACAATGAGCAGTTCTTC. The full variable domain, rest sourced from reference TRBV9 and TRBJ2-1, is DSGVTQTPKHLITATGQRVTLRCSPRSGDLSVYWYQQSLDQGLQFLIQYYNGEERAKGNILERFSAQQFPDLHSELNLSSLELGDSALYFCASSPQGLAYNEQFFGPGTRLTVL.

This clone was observed once. The chain employs TRBV6-5 and TRBJ1-5; 7 bases are shared with TRBD1. The CDR3 covers 13 residues. In germline, CDR1 is MNHEY, CDR2 SVGAGI. The V gene end was trimmed by 5 bases and the J gene end by 7 bases; junction bases not matched to a gene: 5. For the CDR3, the DNA is TGTGCCAGCAGTCCAGGGGGGTGGCAGCCCCAGCATTTT. Its protein is CASSPGGWQPQHF.

The table lists this clone with a count of one. This chain connects TRBV5-1 to TRBJ1-5; 9 nucleotides match TRBD1. The CDR3 totals 15 residues. The V gene's germline CDR1 is SGHRS and CDR2 YFSETQ. Germline trimming cut 2 bases from V and 4 bases from J; bases unmatched to any gene: 4. CDR3 nucleotide sequence: TGCGCCAGCAGCTTACAGGGGGCCTGGAATCAGCCCCAGCATTTT. This sequence encodes CASSLQGAWNQPQHF.

The chain employs TRBV7-2 and TRBJ1-1, with 8 bases that match TRBD1. The germline V gene has CDR1 SGHTA and CDR2 FQGNSA. V shed 4 bases, J shed 0 bases, and the junction held 4 bases outside the gene matches. The CDR3 runs 15 residues. The CDR3: CASSWATGVNTEAFF. The CDR3 DNA is TGTGCCAGCAGCTGGGCGACAGGGGTGAACACTGAAGCTTTCTTT.

This clone was seen a single time. This chain connects TRBV7-3 to TRBJ2-2, with 7 positions matching TRBD2. Germline V CDR1 and CDR2: SGHTA, FQGTGA. This CDR3 spans 12 amino acids. J gave up 9 bases and V 4 bases, and 2 bases lay outside the gene matches. The CDR3 coding sequence is TGTGCCAGCAGCTCCGGGACTAGGGAGCTGTTTTTT. Protein product: CASSSGTRELFF.

A single count supports this clone. The J gene is TRBJ2-1, the V gene TRBV28, with a tentative D call TRBD2 (6 bases). The V and J ends lost 8 bases and 6 bases respectively, with 11 bases between them. From germline, CDR1 is MDHEN and CDR2 SYDVKM. This CDR3 spans 12 amino acids. In DNA, the CDR3 is TGTGCCAGCTTCCGGAGGGGCAATGAGCAGTTCTTC. Translation: CASFRRGNEQFF.

The chain couples TRBV30 to TRBJ1-1; D is perhaps TRBD1 (6 bases). Germline V gene sequence: CDR1 GTSNPN, CDR2 SVGIG (reference sequence). Trimming left V 5 bases short and J 0 bases short, with 10 bases between. The CDR3 has 13 amino acids. The CDR3 region is CAWETGLNTEAFF. Here the CDR3 DNA reads TGTGCCTGGGAAACAGGGTTGAACACTGAAGCTTTCTTT. The entire variable domain, with the rest obtained from reference TRBV30 and TRBJ1-1, is as follows: SQTIHQWPATLVQPVGSPLSLECTVEGTSNPNLYWYRQAAGRGLQLLFYSVGIGQISSEVPQNLSASRPQDRQFILSSKKLLLSDSGFYLCAWETGLNTEAFFGQGTRLTVV.

The chain recombines TRBV2 with TRBJ2-1, with 12 nucleotides matching TRBD2. V was clipped by 5 bases and J by 7 bases; unmatched bases: 6. There are 15 residues in the CDR3. The V gene's germline CDR1 is SNHLY and CDR2 FYNNEI. CDR3 DNA: TGTGCCAGCAGTCCAGGGACTAGCGGGCCGAATGAGCAGTTCTTC. Protein: CASSPGTSGPNEQFF.

A remark on this clone: An end of the junction does not agree with germline; a read error may underlie this. The rearrangement joins TRBV2 to TRBJ2-3, with D perhaps TRBD1 (5 bases). The CDR3 totals 13 residues. CDR1 is SNHLY and CDR2 is FYNNEI in the germline V gene. As DNA, the CDR3 is TGTGCCAGCAGCGAAGGGGCGCAGTTAACGCAGTATTTT. It translates to CASSEGAQLTQYF.

The chain employs TRBV7-6 and TRBJ2-7; 11 positions match TRBD2. The CDR3 has 15 amino acids. The V gene's germline CDR1 is SGHVS and CDR2 FNYEAQ. Germline trimming cut 2 bases from V and 2 bases from J; bases unmatched to any gene: 2. Written as DNA, the CDR3 is TGTGCCAGCAGCTTACCGGGACTAGCGGCCTACGAGCAGTACTTC. This codes for CASSLPGLAAYEQYF.

The V and J genes are TRBV27 and TRBJ2-7, with TRBD1 identical over 8 bases. V shed 10 bases and J 3 bases; nucleotides not matched to a gene: 2. In germline, CDR1 is MNHEY, CDR2 SMNVEV (reference sequence). This CDR3 contains 11 residues. CDR3 residues: CATTGGYEQYF. CDR3 DNA sequence: TGTGCCACCACAGGGGGCTACGAGCAGTACTTC.

This chain joins TRBV5-1 and TRBJ2-7; D is uncertain. The CDR3 extends over 14 amino acids. From germline, CDR1 is SGHRS and CDR2 YFSETQ. V gave up 0 bases and J gave up 7 bases, with 14 bases separating them. Written as DNA, the CDR3 is TGCGCCAGCAGCTTGGATAGCATACGGAAAGAGCAGTACTTC. Its protein is CASSLDSIRKEQYF. Using reference TRBV5-1 and TRBJ2-7 for the parts outside the CDR3, the full variable domain is KAGVTQTPRYLIKTRGQQVTLSCSPISGHRSVSWYQQTPGQGLQFLFEYFSETQRNKGNFPGRFSGRQFSNSRSEMNVSTLELGDSALYLCASSLDSIRKEQYFGPGTRLTVT.

The gene calls are TRBV7-3 and TRBJ2-2; possibly TRBD2 for D (6 bases). The V and J ends lost 5 bases and 1 base respectively, with 14 bases between them. The CDR3 spans 16 residues. Germline CDR1 is SGHTA and CDR2 is FQGTGA. The chain's CDR3 is CASSPGGNLNTGELFF. The CDR3 coding sequence is TGTGCCAGCAGCCCCGGCGGGAACTTGAACACCGGGGAGCTGTTTTTT. Full variable domain (remainder filled in from reference TRBV7-3 and TRBJ2-2): GAGVSQTPSNKVTEKGKYVELRCDPISGHTALYWYRQSLGQGPEFLIYFQGTGAADDSGLPNDRFFAVRPEGSVSTLKIQRTERGDSAVYLCASSPGGNLNTGELFFGEGSRLTVL.

This clone was seen just once. This sequence joins TRBV13 and TRBJ2-2; 7 bases are a match to TRBD2. Germline loops: CDR1 PRHDT, CDR2 FYEKMQ (reference sequence). The CDR3 is 17 residues long. J lost 2 bases, V lost 6 bases, and 12 bases had no gene match. CDR3 DNA sequence: TGTGCCAGCAGTCACCCCGCCTGGGGGGGAAACACCGGGGAGCTGTTTTTT. The encoded protein is CASSHPAWGGNTGELFF. The complete variable domain, with remaining parts taken from reference TRBV13 and TRBJ2-2, reads AAGVIQSPRHLIKEKRETATLKCYPIPRHDTVYWYQQGPGQDPQFLISFYEKMQSDKGSIPDRFSAQQFSDYHSELNMSSLELGDSALYFCASSHPAWGGNTGELFFGEGSRLTVL.